A selection of T cell receptor beta chains follows, all from one sample in a study of shared clonotypes between healthy human individuals. Produced via immunoSEQ multiplex PCR; TCRdb's table is partial and in-frame only. This sample has under 550,000 clones; 96% occur once, and the top ten carry 0.06%. The sample comprised naive CD4+ T cells sorted from blood. Receptor source: a woman in her thirties in good health. Each CDR3 is given with its conserved first and last residue. The D gene is left open where the match is weak. Clone size, where shown, is once, few, many, or a class for clones that have expanded.

15	TRBV9	TRBJ1-1	NA	NA	TGTGCCAGCAGCGTAAGGTTCGGTTATTCTGCTCCGGCTTTCTTT	CASSVRFGYSAPAFF
16	TRBV15	TRBJ2-7	NA	TRBD1	TGTGCCACCAGCAGAGATCTTGGGACAGGGGTGACTGAGCAGTACTTC	CATSRDLGTGVTEQYF
13	TRBV11-2	TRBJ1-2	NA	NA	TGTGCCAGCAGCTTAGTTCCCACCTATGGCTACACCTTC	CASSLVPTYGYTF
13	TRBV6-6	TRBJ1-2	NA	NA	TGTGCCAGCAGTTACGGTTCAGGACAGTTGAACACCTTC	CASSYGSGQLNTF
14	TRBV6-6	TRBJ2-7	NA	NA	TGTGCCAGCAACAAGTTAGGGAATTCCTACGAGCAGTACTTC	CASNKLGNSYEQYF
15	TRBV6-4	TRBJ2-1	NA	TRBD2	TGTGCCAGCACACGAGTGGGACTAGCGGGCCGGGAGCAGTTCTTC	CASTRVGLAGREQFF
18	TRBV19	TRBJ1-4	NA	TRBD1	TGTGCCAGTAGTCCGGGACAGGGATTTGTGGGCACTAATGAAAAACTGTTTTTT	CASSPGQGFVGTNEKLFF
14	TRBV6-5	TRBJ1-1	NA	NA	TGTGCCAGCAGTTCGCAGACAGCGGACACTGAAGCTTTCTTT	CASSSQTADTEAFF
14	TRBV13	TRBJ2-4	NA	NA	TGTGCCAGCAGCTCTCCTGGGGGTTATGGCATTCAGTACTTC	CASSSPGGYGIQYF
18	TRBV5-1	TRBJ2-7	once	TRBD1	TGCGCCAGCAGGTTCGGGACAGGTCTTGATAATTGGGCTTACGAGCAGTACTTC	CASRFGTGLDNWAYEQYF
14	TRBV7-2	TRBJ1-2	NA	TRBD1	TGTGCCAGCAGACCAGGGGGCGCTGACTATGGCTACACCTTC	CASRPGGADYGYTF
18	TRBV18	TRBJ1-5	NA	NA	TGTGCCAGCTCACAACTACCAAGCAGGGTTGTCGGCAATCAGCCCCAGCATTTT	CASSQLPSRVVGNQPQHF
18	TRBV27	TRBJ2-3	NA	TRBD2	TGTGCCAGCAGTTTATCGCGTACTAGCGGGAGGGCCCCAGATACGCAGTATTTT	CASSLSRTSGRAPDTQYF
13	TRBV18	TRBJ1-4	NA	NA	TGTGCCAGCTCACCAGTCAAGAATGAAAAACTGTTTTTT	CASSPVKNEKLFF
13	TRBV5-4	TRBJ2-7	once	TRBD1	TGTGCCACAACCACAGGGGCCGGTTACGAGCAGTACTTC	CATTTGAGYEQYF
15	TRBV27	TRBJ1-5	NA	NA	TGTGCCAGCGGTATCAGACGGGCAGACAATCAGCCCCAGCATTTT	CASGIRRADNQPQHF
16	TRBV11-2	TRBJ2-1	NA	TRBD2	TGTGCCAGCACCCCTGGTCGGGGAGGGCCTAGAAATGAGCAGTTCTTC	CASTPGRGGPRNEQFF
14	TRBV15	TRBJ2-3	NA	NA	TGTGCCACCAGCAGAGATCGGGCCACAGATACGCAGTATTTT	CATSRDRATDTQYF
17	TRBV27	TRBJ2-1	NA	TRBD2	TGTGCCAGCAGTTCCCCGTTTGGAGCGGGAGTCTCTAGCGAGCAGTTCTTC	CASSSPFGAGVSSEQFF
14	TRBV30	TRBJ2-3	NA	NA	TGTGCCTGGAGCCCGTTAGGGGTCGGCGATACGCAGTATTTT	CAWSPLGVGDTQYF
14	TRBV7-1	TRBJ1-1	once	TRBD1	TGTGCCAGCAGCCCCGCTGACAGGGCAGGGGAAGCTTTCTTT	CASSPADRAGEAFF
11	TRBV2	TRBJ1-1	NA	NA	TGTGCCAGCGCGGCAGACACTGAAGCTTTCTTT	CASAADTEAFF
14	TRBV18	TRBJ1-2	NA	NA	TGTGCCAGCTCACCCGGACAGCTGGATGGAGGCTACACCTTC	CASSPGQLDGGYTF
14	TRBV6-6	TRBJ2-7	NA	TRBD1	TGTGCCAGCAGTTACTCCGGGACAGCCTACGAGCAGTACTTC	CASSYSGTAYEQYF
13	TRBV10-1	TRBJ1-4	NA	TRBD1	TGCGCCAGCAGCAGACAGGGGAATGAAAAACTGTTTTTT	CASSRQGNEKLFF
16	TRBV18	TRBJ1-1	NA	NA	TGTGCCAGCTCACCACGAGCAGGGGAGTGGGTCACTGAAGCTTTCTTT	CASSPRAGEWVTEAFF
13	TRBV11-3	TRBJ2-7	NA	NA	TGTGCCAGCAGCCTCGGACTGGGCTACGAGCAGTACTTC	CASSLGLGYEQYF
12	TRBV4-2	TRBJ2-7	NA	NA	TGTGCCAGCAGCCAAGGTGCGAGCAAGAAGTACTTC	CASSQGASKKYF
14	TRBV30	TRBJ2-7	NA	TRBD1	TGTGCCTGGACCCCGACAGGGCCCATCTACGAGCAGTACTTC	CAWTPTGPIYEQYF
13	TRBV6-6	TRBJ1-2	NA	NA	TGTGCCAGCAGTTACGACAGCTTCTATGGCTACACCTTC	CASSYDSFYGYTF
17	TRBV11-2	TRBJ2-6	NA	NA	TGTGCCAGCAGCTTAGCGAAGGCGAGCTCTGGGGCCAACGTCCTGACTTTC	CASSLAKASSGANVLTF